What follows describes a single T cell receptor (beta chain). Its antigen is unknown. Isocitrate dehydrogenase mutation was absent in all glioblastoma patients. The data belong to a study of glioma-infiltrating T cells after dendritic cell vaccination. The study's findings and limits: No direct clonality-survival link was found; a diverse polyclonal response may matter.

Sequencing was performed with immunoSEQ multiplex PCR; in TCRdb, only in-frame clones are kept and a portion is missing. The sample contains 55,000 to 70,000 clones, approximately 78% of which appear only once. This receptor was obtained from a human donor with glioblastoma. The sample was blood, taken before dendritic cell vaccination.

The CDR3 DNA is TGTGCCAGTAGTATAGTGGGGGCGAAAGAAAAACTGTTTTTT. This sequence encodes CASSIVGAKEKLFF. The chain combines TRBV19 with TRBJ1-4, with D possibly being TRBD1 (6 bases). Germline V gene data show CDR1 as LNHDA and CDR2 as SQIVND (reference sequence). Deletions cut 1 base from V and 8 bases from J, with 11 bases between. The CDR3 is 14 amino acids. Full variable domain (outside the CDR3, taken from reference TRBV19 and TRBJ1-4): DGGITQSPKYLFRKEGQNVTLSCEQNLNHDAMYWYRQDPGQGLRLIYYSQIVNDFQKGDIAEGYSVSREKKESFPLTVTSAQKNPTAFYLCASSIVGAKEKLFFGSGTQLSVL.